The 21 T cell receptor beta chains below all came from one sample that was sequenced in a study of memory CD4+ T cells and cytomegalovirus serostatus. The repertoire was sequenced with immunoSEQ multiplex PCR; TCRdb's copy has only in-frame clones and lacks some. The sample lists some 48,000 clones, roughly 78% seen once, with 0.9% to 0.95% in the top ten. The sort gate was single viable CD3+CD4+CD8-CD45RO+ cells for memory CD4+ T cells. Sequencing input: memory CD4+ T cells from blood. These receptors were obtained from an adult in good health and CMV-seronegative.

V gene TRBV7-6 combines with J gene TRBJ2-7; maybe TRBD1 (5 bases). The length of the CDR3 is 15 residues. Between the trimmed V and J ends, which lost 3 bases and 3 bases, there was a span of 15 bases. Germline CDR1 reads SGHVS; CDR2 reads FNYEAQ. Written as DNA, the CDR3 is TGTGCCAGCAGCTTCAGACCAGGGCAGGACTACGAGCAGTACTTC. Translation gives CASSFRPGQDYEQYF.

This chain connects TRBV21-1 to TRBJ1-5; the D call in the table, TRBD1, was not verified against the DNA. TRBV21-1 is designated a pseudogene. The CDR3 has 15 amino acids. The CDR3 DNA reads TGTGCCAGCAGCACCAGGGGGGAACCCGGGGAGCCCCAGCATTTT. This sequence encodes CASSTRGEPGEPQHF.

This clone was detected a few times. V usage is TRBV6-5 and J usage is TRBJ1-1, with 7 bases lining up with TRBD1. Unmatched junction bases numbered 5, after V lost 4 bases and J lost 0 bases. Germline CDR1 is MNHEY and CDR2 is SVGAGI. CDR3 size: 15 residues. The chain's CDR3 is CASSWGDRMNTEAFF. The DNA of the CDR3 is TGTGCCAGCAGTTGGGGGGACAGAATGAACACTGAAGCTTTCTTT.

This clone was counted only a few times. The rearrangement uses TRBV2 and TRBJ1-2; 10 nucleotides align to TRBD1. The CDR3 extends over 11 amino acids. V lost 5 bases and J lost 13; bases outside the gene matches: 4. Germline-derived CDR1 and CDR2 are SNHLY and FYNNEI. The CDR3 here is CASSPDRGSTF. The CDR3 region has the DNA TGTGCCAGCAGTCCGGACAGGGGGTCCACCTTC.

V usage is TRBV18 and J usage is TRBJ1-1; 9 bases align to TRBD1. The CDR3 consists of 14 residues. The V segment lost 4 bases and the J segment 6 bases; nucleotides outside the gene matches: 6. Germline CDR1 and CDR2: KGHSH and LQKENI. CDR3 nucleotides: TGTGCCAGCTCACAGGACAGGGGTTTCGCTGAAGCTTTCTTT. It is translated as CASSQDRGFAEAFF.

The chain employs TRBV18 and TRBJ1-5; D possibly corresponds to TRBD1 (5 bases). The V gene's germline CDR1 is KGHSH and CDR2 LQKENI. The CDR3 has 15 amino acids. The V gene lost 4 bases and the J gene lost 0 bases, with 10 bases spanning the gap. For the CDR3, the DNA is TGTGCCAGCTCACAGGGGACGGGTAGCAATCAGCCCCAGCATTTT. Its translation: CASSQGTGSNQPQHF.

This clone appeared a few times. V gene TRBV10-3 combines with J gene TRBJ1-6; no clear D gene. The germline V and J ends were trimmed by 4 bases and 10 bases, with 8 bases remaining between them. CDR3 length equals 12 residues. Germline V gene sequence: CDR1 ENHRY, CDR2 SYGVKD. The CDR3 nucleotides read TGTGCCATCAGTGCGGAAGCGTCACCCCTCCACTTT. Protein: CAISAEASPLHF.

This clone was seen only a few times. The rearrangement joins TRBV27 to TRBJ2-2; no firm D call. V was cut by 2 bases and J by 6 bases, with 7 bases left in between. CDR1 and CDR2 from the germline V gene are MNHEY and SMNVEV (reference sequence). This CDR3 region has 13 residues. CDR3 sequence (DNA): TGTGCCAGCAGTTTAACGGGTGCCGGGGAGCTGTTTTTT. It codes for CASSLTGAGELFF.

This sequence joins TRBV5-6 and TRBJ1-6; no reliable D call. V lost 3 bases, J lost 7 bases, and 11 bases lay in between. The CDR3 is made up of 14 amino acids. The germline CDR1 and CDR2 sequences are SGHDT and YYEEEE. CDR3 nucleotides: TGTGCCAGCAGCTCTGACCTCTACAATTCACCCCTCCACTTT. It encodes CASSSDLYNSPLHF. Together with reference TRBV5-6 and TRBJ1-6, the CDR3 gives the full variable domain: DAGVTQSPTHLIKTRGQQVTLRCSPKSGHDTVSWYQQALGQGPQFIFQYYEEEERQRGNFPDRFSGHQFPNYSSELNVNALLLGDSALYLCASSSDLYNSPLHFGNGTRLTVT.

The J gene is TRBJ2-3, the V gene TRBV9; D is unresolved. Germline assignment: CDR1 SGDLS and CDR2 YYNGEE. V dropped 4 bases and J dropped 4 bases, with 13 bases sitting between them. CDR3 size: 14 residues. CDR3 DNA sequence: TGTGCCAGCAGCATGCGTCCGGGTGCAGATACGCAGTATTTT. It yields the protein CASSMRPGADTQYF. The whole variable domain, remainder taken from reference TRBV9 and TRBJ2-3, is DSGVTQTPKHLITATGQRVTLRCSPRSGDLSVYWYQQSLDQGLQFLIQYYNGEERAKGNILERFSAQQFPDLHSELNLSSLELGDSALYFCASSMRPGADTQYFGPGTRLTVL.

The table lists this clone with a few counts. The rearrangement joins TRBV4-1 to TRBJ1-6; D possibly corresponds to TRBD1 (6 bases). The CDR3 has 17 residues. V lost 2 bases and J lost 6, with 17 bases in between. The germline V gene has CDR1 MGHRA and CDR2 YSYEKL. In nucleotides, the CDR3 is TGCGCCAGCAGCCAACGGGACACGTCTACGGGTAATTCACCCCTCCACTTT. It encodes CASSQRDTSTGNSPLHF.

V gene TRBV28 combines with J gene TRBJ1-2; no firm D call. Germline assignment: CDR1 MDHEN and CDR2 SYDVKM. V was cut by 7 bases and J by 8 bases, with 20 bases left in between. CDR3 length: 14 residues. In DNA, the CDR3 is TGTGCCAGCACCCTGACCGGGCCCCGCGGGGGCTACACCTTC. It encodes CASTLTGPRGGYTF.

V and J are TRBV6-6 and TRBJ1-6; 7 positions agree with TRBD1. V lost 7 bases and J lost 7; bases outside the gene matches: 13. The germline CDR1 and CDR2 sequences are MNHNY and SVGAGI (reference sequence). The CDR3 is 16 residues long. The CDR3 bases are TGTGCCAGCACCGAACGGGTGGGACAGAGGAATTCACCCCTCCACTTT. It is translated as CASTERVGQRNSPLHF.

The chain couples TRBV4-2 to TRBJ1-1; D gene unclear. From germline, CDR1 is LGHNA and CDR2 YNFKEQ. V shed 1 base and J shed 1 base, with 10 bases lying between them. The length of the CDR3 is 15 residues. The CDR3 region has the DNA TGTGCCAGCAGCCAAGGCCAGACTGCGAACACTGAAGCTTTCTTT. This codes for CASSQGQTANTEAFF.

DNA of the CDR3: TGTGCCAGTAAACCTGGACAGGGGGGCCACGAGCAGTACTTC. Encoded protein: CASKPGQGGHEQYF. V and J are TRBV19 and TRBJ2-7; TRBD1 agrees at 10 bases. V lost 7 bases and J lost 5; bases outside the gene matches: 8. Germline V CDR1 and CDR2: LNHDA, SQIVND (reference sequence). The CDR3 is 14 amino acids.

CDR3 loop: CASSLRGLSEAFF. The CDR3 region has the DNA TGTGCCAGCAGCCTCAGGGGGCTTAGTGAAGCTTTCTTT. The V call is TRBV28, the J call TRBJ1-1; 8 bases fit TRBD1. There are 13 residues in the CDR3. Germline assignment: CDR1 MDHEN and CDR2 SYDVKM. With V trimmed by 6 bases and J by 7 bases, 7 bases remained unmatched.

This chain connects TRBV19 to TRBJ2-5; 7 positions agree with TRBD2. Germline V gene data show CDR1 as LNHDA and CDR2 as SQIVND (reference sequence). V lost 4 bases, J lost 0 bases, and 5 bases stayed unmatched. The CDR3 totals 15 residues. DNA of the CDR3: TGTGCCAGTAGTAGGGGGGGTTGGTACCAAGAGACCCAGTACTTC. Protein: CASSRGGWYQETQYF.

V gene TRBV6-1 combines with J gene TRBJ1-3, with no clear D. Per germline, CDR1 MNHNS and CDR2 SASEGT. This CDR3 has 12 residues. V was clipped by 2 bases and J by 4 bases, with 3 bases between them. The CDR3 here is CASSESGNTIYF. CDR3 nucleotide sequence: TGTGCCAGCAGTGAATCGGGAAACACCATATATTTT.

This clone was counted a few times. V is TRBV30 and J is TRBJ1-1, with unresolved D. The germline V gene encodes CDR1 GTSNPN and CDR2 SVGIG (reference sequence). The CDR3 sequence is 13 residues long. V was shortened by 2 bases and J by 3 bases, with 10 bases between the two germline ends. This chain's CDR3 is CAWSSLQDTEAFF. CDR3 bases: TGTGCCTGGAGTTCCCTTCAGGACACTGAAGCTTTCTTT.

This sequence joins TRBV5-5 and TRBJ1-4, with D possibly TRBD1 on 5 matching bases. V shed 2 bases and J shed 6 bases, with 17 bases lying between them. The germline V gene has CDR1 SGHKS and CDR2 YYEKEE (reference sequence). This CDR3 contains 16 residues. DNA for the CDR3: TGTGCCAGCAGCTTCGGGACGGCGGGATTGGATGAAAAACTGTTTTTT. It yields the protein CASSFGTAGLDEKLFF.

Comments on this clone: One end of the junction varies from germline; a read error may be responsible. In nucleotides, the CDR3 is TGTGCCAGCAGGGAAGGGAGTTCGTCCGGAAACACCATATATTTT. Translation: CASREGSSSGNTIYF. The chain uses TRBV6-1 and TRBJ1-3; D remains unclear. Looked up from germline, CDR1 is MNHNS and CDR2 is SASEGT. CDR3 length equals 15 residues.